The 28 T cell receptor beta chains in this list originate from one sample, sequenced in a study of T cell repertoires in cytomegalovirus infection. TCRdb re-called the reads through MiXCR, storing one row per CDR3 protein. The sample lists around 740,000 distinct CDR3 sequences; 35% to 40% were seen once. Specimen: PBMCs. All receptors come from a human donor in good health (CMV status not recorded). Some clones in this sample may be carry-over from other donors' samples.

This clonotype was found many times. This chain links TRBV11-2 with TRBJ2-7; D unclear. Per the germline V gene, CDR1 is SGHAT and CDR2 is FQNNGV. The CDR3 length is 12 residues. V was shortened by 4 bases and J by 2 bases, with 6 bases between the two germline ends. In DNA form, the CDR3 reads TGTGCCAGCAGCTCTCTCGCCTACGAGCAGTACTTC. Amino acids: CASSSLAYEQYF.

The chain recombines TRBV19 with TRBJ2-2; D assignment may be TRBD1 or TRBD2 (5 bases each). Per germline, CDR1 LNHDA and CDR2 SQIVND (reference sequence). CDR3 length equals 15 residues. Trimming removed 5 bases from V and 2 bases from J, with 12 bases in between. CDR3 coding DNA: TGTGCCAGTAGTCAATGGGGACCCAACACCGGGGAGCTGTTTTTT. Its protein is CASSQWGPNTGELFF. The full variable domain, rest sourced from reference TRBV19 and TRBJ2-2, is DGGITQSPKYLFRKEGQNVTLSCEQNLNHDAMYWYRQDPGQGLRLIYYSQIVNDFQKGDIAEGYSVSREKKESFPLTVTSAQKNPTAFYLCASSQWGPNTGELFFGEGSRLTVL.

The chain joins TRBV29-1 to TRBJ1-5, with D perhaps TRBD1 (5 bases). V was cut by 5 bases and J by 5 bases, with 10 bases left in between. The CDR3 contains 12 residues. Germline V CDR1 and CDR2: SQVTM, ANQGSEA. Here the CDR3 DNA reads TGCAGCGTTAAGGGGCTCGATCAGCCCCAGCATTTT. It yields the protein CSVKGLDQPQHF.

This clonotype was observed a handful of times. The CDR3 region is CASSSPLAGGSVGTQYF. In DNA form, the CDR3 reads TGTGCCAGCAGCTCCCCCCTAGCGGGGGGATCGGTTGGTACGCAGTATTTT. The rearrangement joins TRBV7-2 to TRBJ2-3; 11 bases align to TRBD2. The V segment lost 4 bases and the J segment 8 bases; nucleotides outside the gene matches: 14. CDR1 is SGHTA, CDR2 FQGNSA, per germline. The length of the CDR3 is 17 residues.

A few counts support this clonotype. The V gene is TRBV6-4, the J gene TRBJ2-1; 10 bases are shared with TRBD2. The germline V gene has CDR1 MRHNA and CDR2 SNTAGT. The CDR3 totals 15 residues. The trim removed 2 bases at V and 6 bases at J, leaving 4 bases unmatched. The CDR3 DNA sequence: TGTGCCAGCAGTGACCCCAGCGGGGGGGCCAATGAGCAGTTCTTC. Residues: CASSDPSGGANEQFF.

V gene TRBV28 combines with J gene TRBJ2-5, with TRBD1 matching over 8 bases. With V trimmed by 6 bases and J by 6 bases, 9 bases remained unmatched. Germline values: CDR1 MDHEN, CDR2 SYDVKM. The CDR3 is made up of 14 amino acids. The CDR3 region has the DNA TGTGCCAGCAGCTCCAGGGGGCGCGGGAAGACCCAGTACTTC. It specifies CASSSRGRGKTQYF.

As DNA, the CDR3 is TGTGCCAGTAGTATCAGGCCCAACACTGAAGCTTTCTTT. It encodes CASSIRPNTEAFF. V is TRBV19 and J is TRBJ1-1; D remains unclear. Trimming took 3 bases from V and 2 from J, leaving 7 bases between them. The CDR3 length is 13 residues. From germline, CDR1 is LNHDA and CDR2 SQIVND (reference sequence). Using reference TRBV19 and TRBJ1-1 for the parts outside the CDR3, the full variable domain is DGGITQSPKYLFRKEGQNVTLSCEQNLNHDAMYWYRQDPGQGLRLIYYSQIVNDFQKGDIAEGYSVSREKKESFPLTVTSAQKNPTAFYLCASSIRPNTEAFFGQGTRLTVV.

This clonotype was counted many times. This chain connects TRBV7-2 to TRBJ2-7; possible D gene TRBD1, 6 bases. V lost 2 bases, J lost 3 bases, and 11 bases lay in between. Germline V gives CDR1 SGHTA, CDR2 FQGNSA. This CDR3 has 14 amino acids. CDR3 region: CASSLLQGGYEQYF. The DNA for the CDR3 is TGTGCCAGCAGCTTATTACAGGGCGGCTACGAGCAGTACTTC.

This clonotype came up a few times. This sequence joins TRBV6-6 and TRBJ2-1; either TRBD1 or TRBD2 may supply D (5 bases each). The V gene's germline CDR1 is MNHNY and CDR2 SVGAGI (reference sequence). Trimming removed 5 bases at V and 5 bases at J, with 13 bases between. This CDR3 comprises 14 residues. The CDR3 spells CASSTGQSDNEQFF. Here the CDR3 DNA reads TGTGCCAGCAGTACGGGGCAGTCAGACAATGAGCAGTTCTTC.

The chain has TRBV2 and TRBJ1-2, with 9 bases lining up with TRBD1. This CDR3 is built from 17 residues. V was pared by 6 bases and J by 2 bases, with 13 bases of the junction left unmatched. CDR1 and CDR2 from the germline V gene are SNHLY and FYNNEI. The chain's CDR3 is CASSGPTGQGGNYGYTF. Written as DNA, the CDR3 is TGTGCCAGCAGCGGACCTACGGGACAGGGTGGGAACTATGGCTACACCTTC.

This clonotype was found a few times. This sequence joins TRBV5-1 and TRBJ2-6, with a weak D call TRBD1 (6 bases). The CDR3 totals 13 residues. Germline V lookup: CDR1 SGHRS, CDR2 YFSETQ. Between the trimmed V and J ends, which lost 2 bases and 12 bases, there was a span of 12 bases. CDR3 bases: TGCGCCAGCAGCTTTACAGGGTTGGGCGTCCTGACTTTC. Its translation: CASSFTGLGVLTF.

This clonotype turned up a few times. The chain uses TRBV15 and TRBJ1-5; a possible D gene is TRBD1 (5 bases). The CDR3 sequence is 19 residues long. CDR1 LNHNV and CDR2 YYDKDF come from the germline V gene (reference sequence). The V and J ends lost 5 bases and 5 bases respectively, with 28 bases between them. The CDR3 DNA follows: TGTGCCACCAGCTTATGGGGAGGCAGGGCTGTGGAGGTGGATCAGCCCCAGCATTTT. Protein sequence: CATSLWGGRAVEVDQPQHF.

This clonotype has only a few counts. The chain couples TRBV28 to TRBJ2-7; a possible D gene is TRBD2 (7 bases). There are 13 residues in the CDR3. Germline V gene sequence: CDR1 MDHEN, CDR2 SYDVKM. Trimming pared 9 bases from V and 3 bases from J, leaving 15 bases between. Here the CDR3 reads CASFDGGLYEQYF. The CDR3 nucleotides read TGTGCCAGTTTCGACGGGGGGCTCTACGAGCAGTACTTC.

This chain's CDR3 is CASLGGGYGYTF. CDR3 bases: TGTGCCAGCCTCGGGGGCGGCTATGGCTACACCTTC. This chain joins TRBV28 and TRBJ1-2; tentatively, D is TRBD1 (6 bases). Germline V CDR1 and CDR2: MDHEN, SYDVKM. V shed 8 bases and J shed 4 bases, with 11 bases lying between them. The CDR3 covers 12 residues.

This clonotype was seen at least ten times. Germline is not matched at one junction end, which may reflect a read error. The rearrangement joins TRBV7-7 to TRBJ2-5; D gene uncertain. Germline CDR1 reads SSHAT; CDR2 reads FNYEAQ (reference sequence). CDR3 length: 15 residues. This CDR3 reads CASSLAQGPQETQYF. CDR3 sequence (DNA): TGTGCTAGCAGCTTAGCACAAGGGCCCCAAGAGACCCAGTACTTC. The variable domain in full, completed from reference TRBV7-7 and TRBJ2-5, reads GAGVSQSPRYKVTKRGQDVTLRCDPISSHATLYWYQQALGQGPEFLTYFNYEAQPDKSGLPSDRFSAERPEGSISTLTIQRTEQRDSAMYRCASSLAQGPQETQYFGPGTRLLVL.

The rearrangement links TRBV5-1 to TRBJ2-4; 7 bases fit TRBD1. Germline V CDR1 and CDR2: SGHRS, YFSETQ. Losses at the gene ends were 4 bases for V and 5 bases for J; bases not matched to a gene: 6. The CDR3 runs to 14 residues. The CDR3 protein is CASSLGQVQNIQYF. CDR3 nucleotide sequence: TGCGCCAGCAGCCTCGGACAGGTTCAAAACATTCAGTACTTC.

The V call is TRBV27, the J call TRBJ2-7, with 8 bases lining up with TRBD1. CDR3 size: 16 residues. Per the germline V gene, CDR1 is MNHEY and CDR2 is SMNVEV (reference sequence). V was pared by 5 bases and J by 6 bases, with 15 bases of the junction left unmatched. As DNA, the CDR3 is TGTGCCAGCAGTCATCTAGGGGGGACAGGCTTGATCGAGCAGTACTTC. Translating it yields CASSHLGGTGLIEQYF.

The gene calls are TRBV5-6 and TRBJ2-7; the match to TRBD2 covers 8 bases. V lost 0 bases and J lost 1; bases outside the gene matches: 3. This CDR3 is 15 amino acids long. Germline V gene data show CDR1 as SGHDT and CDR2 as YYEEEE. The CDR3 region is CASSLALAESYEQYF. In DNA, the CDR3 is TGTGCCAGCAGCTTGGCACTAGCGGAATCCTACGAGCAGTACTTC.

The chain has TRBV10-2 and TRBJ1-2; D not certain. V was trimmed by 0 bases and J by 4 bases, leaving 15 bases between them. This CDR3 spans 16 amino acids. Germline CDR1 is WSHSY and CDR2 is SAAADI. For the CDR3, the DNA is TGCGCCAGCAGTGAGTCGAAAGTCCCTTTCCTCTATGGCTACACCTTC. Protein product: CASSESKVPFLYGYTF.

The sample holds a few counts of this clonotype. The chain uses TRBV28 and TRBJ2-6, with 7 bases identical to TRBD2. Per germline, CDR1 MDHEN and CDR2 SYDVKM. V gave up 8 bases and J gave up 0 bases; unmatched junction bases: 4. The CDR3 sequence is 15 residues long. The DNA of the CDR3 is TGTGCCAGCGGGGAGGGATACTCTGGGGCCAACGTCCTGACTTTC. This sequence encodes CASGEGYSGANVLTF. The full variable domain, its missing parts supplied by reference TRBV28 and TRBJ2-6, is DVKVTQSSRYLVKRTGEKVFLECVQDMDHENMFWYRQDPGLGLRLIYFSYDVKMKEKGDIPEGYSVSREKKERFSLILESASTNQTSMYLCASGEGYSGANVLTFGAGSRLTVL.

This clonotype appeared a few times. V and J are TRBV5-6 and TRBJ2-4; 7 nucleotides line up with TRBD2. The CDR3 length is 15 residues. V gave up 2 bases and J gave up 1 base; unmatched junction bases: 3. Germline V lookup: CDR1 SGHDT, CDR2 YYEEEE. The CDR3 nucleotides are TGTGCCAGCAGCTTCCGGGAGGCGGCCAAAAACATTCAGTACTTC. This gives the protein CASSFREAAKNIQYF. Full variable domain (outside the CDR3, taken from reference TRBV5-6 and TRBJ2-4): DAGVTQSPTHLIKTRGQQVTLRCSPKSGHDTVSWYQQALGQGPQFIFQYYEEEERQRGNFPDRFSGHQFPNYSSELNVNALLLGDSALYLCASSFREAAKNIQYFGAGTRLSVL.

The CDR3: CASSPSGGSGQPQHF. CDR3 bases: TGTGCCAGCAGTCCTTCAGGGGGCTCAGGGCAGCCCCAGCATTTT. The chain joins TRBV12-3 or TRBV12-4 to TRBJ1-5; 8 bases map to TRBD1. The V segment lost 5 bases and the J segment 7 bases; nucleotides outside the gene matches: 10. The CDR3 runs 15 residues.

The chain carries TRBV5-1 and TRBJ1-1; 10 bases align to TRBD1. The ends lost 2 bases at V and 4 bases at J; junction bases unmatched: 5. CDR3 length equals 15 residues. The germline V gene has CDR1 SGHRS and CDR2 YFSETQ. The CDR3 DNA reads as TGCGCCAGCAGCTTCGGGGGGACAGGGGTCACTGAAGCTTTCTTT. It is translated as CASSFGGTGVTEAFF. Together with reference TRBV5-1 and TRBJ1-1, the CDR3 gives the full variable domain: KAGVTQTPRYLIKTRGQQVTLSCSPISGHRSVSWYQQTPGQGLQFLFEYFSETQRNKGNFPGRFSGRQFSNSRSEMNVSTLELGDSALYLCASSFGGTGVTEAFFGQGTRLTVV.

J is TRBJ2-2 and V is TRBV28; possibly TRBD1 for D (5 bases). The V end was cut by 6 bases, the J end by 7 bases, with 18 bases between. The CDR3 totals 15 residues. Per the germline V gene, CDR1 is MDHEN and CDR2 is SYDVKM. CDR3: CASREPLPTDGELFF. The CDR3 DNA follows: TGTGCCAGCAGGGAACCCTTACCGACAGACGGGGAGCTGTTTTTT.

The V call is TRBV12-3 or TRBV12-4, the J call TRBJ1-1; D call uncertain. V shed 4 bases and J shed 5 bases, with 8 bases lying between them. The length of the CDR3 is 12 residues. The CDR3 nucleotides are TGTGCCAGCAGTTATCACGGGACTGAAGCTTTCTTT. Its protein product is CASSYHGTEAFF.

This clonotype has more than one count but fewer than ten. The chain carries TRBV6-5 and TRBJ1-1; tentatively, D is TRBD1 (5 bases). The germline V gene has CDR1 MNHEY and CDR2 SVGAGI. The CDR3 totals 15 residues. V lost 1 base and J 6 bases, leaving 15 bases between the germline ends. DNA for the CDR3: TGTGCCAGCAGTTACTTAACTATCTGGGGGGCTGAAGCTTTCTTT. Translating it yields CASSYLTIWGAEAFF.

The chain links TRBV5-4 to TRBJ1-2; 12 positions match TRBD1. Germline V lookup: CDR1 SGHNT, CDR2 YYREEE (reference sequence). V was pared by 6 bases and J by 8 bases, with 14 bases of the junction left unmatched. The CDR3 is made up of 16 amino acids. In nucleotides, the CDR3 is TGTGCCAGCAAGACCGGGACAGGGGGCGCCTGGGGGGGCTACACCTTC. Its protein is CASKTGTGGAWGGYTF.

With regard to this clonotype: One end of the junction is discordant with germline, which a read error may explain. The chain joins TRBV7-9 to TRBJ1-2; TRBD1 matches 9 bases. The CDR3 loop spans 15 amino acids. Looked up from germline, CDR1 is SEHNR and CDR2 is FQNEAQ (reference sequence). DNA of the CDR3: TGTGACAGCAGCTTGGGGACAGGGCGCCCTTATGGCTACACCTTC. Its protein is CDSSLGTGRPYGYTF.